The 30 T cell receptor beta chains given below trace back to one sample, sequenced in a study of blood T cell repertoires in COVID-19. Using immunoSEQ multiplex PCR, the repertoire was profiled, and TCRdb retains in-frame clones only, with some absent. The sample includes about 190,000 clones, 84% seen only once; the top ten take under 4%. Sequencing was carried out using PBMCs or T cells enriched from blood (not recorded which). Every receptor here comes from a young woman who had been exposed to COVID-19.

This chain links TRBV5-1 with TRBJ1-1; D is unresolved. This CDR3 comprises 14 residues. V lost 3 bases to trimming and J lost 5 bases, with 14 bases between them. Germline lookup yields CDR1 SGHRS and CDR2 YFSETQ. In nucleotides, the CDR3 is TGCGCCAGCAGCTCGAGCGGATCTGGAACTGAAGCTTTCTTT. This sequence encodes CASSSSGSGTEAFF.

The chain links TRBV27 to TRBJ1-1; D is unresolved. The CDR3 consists of 15 residues. In germline, CDR1 is MNHEY, CDR2 SMNVEV (reference sequence). Trimming took off 0 bases at V and 0 bases at J, with 8 bases between the two ends. This CDR3 is CASSLSGFMNTEAFF. The CDR3, as DNA: TGTGCCAGCAGTTTATCGGGCTTCATGAACACTGAAGCTTTCTTT.

DNA for the CDR3: TGTGCCAGCAGCGTAGTAGGGGAGGTCACTGAAGCTTTCTTT. Protein product: CASSVVGEVTEAFF. The chain carries TRBV9 and TRBJ1-1; perhaps TRBD1 as D (5 bases). This CDR3 contains 14 residues. The V end lost 0 bases, the J end lost 4 bases, and 10 bases lay between the germline ends. Germline V lookup: CDR1 SGDLS, CDR2 YYNGEE.

CDR3 nucleotides: TGTGCCAGCAGCCCTCTGACAGGGGGGGATTCACCCCTCCACTTT. Translated, it gives CASSPLTGGDSPLHF. V and J are TRBV7-9 and TRBJ1-6; 9 bases are shared with TRBD1. The ends lost 5 bases at V and 8 bases at J; junction bases unmatched: 7. Germline CDR1 reads SEHNR; CDR2 reads FQNEAQ (reference sequence). CDR3 length equals 15 residues.

The sample holds a few counts of this clone. The chain carries TRBV12-5 and TRBJ1-3, with a possible D match to TRBD1 (5 bases). The CDR3 runs 15 residues. V lost 1 base and J lost 0, with 7 bases in between. Germline assignment: CDR1 LGHNT and CDR2 FRNRAP. CDR3 protein: CASGLGTGSGNTIYF. Written as DNA, the CDR3 is TGTGCTAGTGGTTTGGGAACAGGCTCTGGAAACACCATATATTTT.

The CDR3 sequence: CASSELAGDSYEQYF. CDR3 DNA sequence: TGTGCCAGCAGTGAATTAGCGGGGGACTCCTACGAGCAGTACTTC. V and J are TRBV6-1 and TRBJ2-7; TRBD2 agrees at 9 bases. With V trimmed by 2 bases and J by 0 bases, 2 bases remained unmatched. CDR1 and CDR2 from the germline V gene are MNHNS and SASEGT. CDR3 length: 15 amino acids.

This clone came up once. The CDR3 reads CASSYTGEMNTEAFF. The CDR3, as DNA: TGCGCCAGCAGCTATACAGGGGAGATGAACACTGAAGCTTTCTTT. The chain uses TRBV5-1 and TRBJ1-1, with 7 bases fitting TRBD1. Germline V gene lookup returns CDR1 SGHRS and CDR2 YFSETQ. Trimming cost V 3 bases and J 0 bases; bases outside gene matches: 5. This CDR3 spans 15 amino acids.

J is TRBJ2-7 and V is TRBV11-2, with TRBD1 as a possible D gene (6 bases). CDR3 size: 15 residues. Trimming stripped 5 bases from V and 2 bases from J, with 16 bases between. The germline gives CDR1 SGHAT, CDR2 FQNNGV. The CDR3 spells CASSRSRGDAYEQYF. The CDR3 coding sequence is TGTGCCAGCAGCCGAAGCAGGGGCGACGCCTACGAGCAGTACTTC. The full variable domain, rest sourced from reference TRBV11-2 and TRBJ2-7, is EAGVAQSPRYKIIEKRQSVAFWCNPISGHATLYWYQQILGQGPKLLIQFQNNGVVDDSQLPKDRFSAERLKGVDSTLKIQPAKLEDSAVYLCASSRSRGDAYEQYFGPGTRLTVT.

CDR3 residues: CASSTETGIMNTEAFF. The CDR3 nucleotides read TGTGCCAGCAGCACCGAGACAGGGATCATGAACACTGAAGCTTTCTTT. The chain employs TRBV5-4 and TRBJ1-1; 7 positions agree with TRBD1. The CDR3 runs to 16 residues. Germline V CDR1 and CDR2: SGHNT, YYREEE (reference sequence). With V trimmed by 4 bases and J by 0 bases, 9 bases remained unmatched.

The CDR3 is CAISESNGGADAQYF. The CDR3 nucleotides are TGTGCCATCAGTGAGTCGAACGGGGGGGCGGACGCGCAGTATTTT. The chain carries TRBV10-3 and TRBJ2-3, with 8 bases aligning to TRBD2. Germline CDR1 and CDR2: ENHRY and SYGVKD. J was trimmed by 10 bases and V by 0 bases; bases with no gene match: 9. This CDR3 comprises 15 residues.

Here the CDR3 reads CASGFLIPGQEDLNEKLFF. The CDR3 DNA follows: TGTGCTAGTGGTTTTCTTATTCCGGGACAGGAGGATCTCAATGAAAAACTGTTTTTT. The chain joins TRBV12-5 to TRBJ1-4, with 8 bases aligning to TRBD1. The V gene end was trimmed by 3 bases and the J gene end by 5 bases; junction bases not matched to a gene: 17. Germline CDR1 and CDR2: LGHNT and FRNRAP. This CDR3 region has 19 residues.

The CDR3 reads CASSSNRGNYGYTF. CDR3 bases: TGTGCCAGCAGCAGCAACAGGGGTAACTATGGCTACACCTTC. The chain is built from TRBV5-4 and TRBJ1-2; TRBD1 agrees at 7 bases. This CDR3 has 14 amino acids. Losses at the gene ends were 4 bases for V and 1 base for J; bases not matched to a gene: 4. Germline V lookup: CDR1 SGHNT, CDR2 YYREEE (reference sequence).

With regard to this clone: This sample also contains other DNA sequences that code for the same CDR3. V is TRBV7-9 and J is TRBJ1-1, with 9 bases identical to TRBD1. V lost 4 bases and J lost 4; bases outside the gene matches: 4. Germline CDR1 and CDR2: SEHNR and FQNEAQ (reference sequence). The CDR3 consists of 14 residues. CDR3 sequence: CASSSQGAVTEAFF. The CDR3 DNA sequence: TGTGCCAGCAGCTCACAGGGGGCTGTCACTGAAGCTTTCTTT.

The rearrangement uses TRBV6-5 and TRBJ2-7; TRBD1 aligns across 7 bases. The ends lost 5 bases at V and 0 bases at J; junction bases unmatched: 1. Looked up from germline, CDR1 is MNHEY and CDR2 is SVGAGI. The CDR3 contains 13 residues. The CDR3 region is CASSPGGSYEQYF. CDR3 bases: TGTGCCAGCAGTCCAGGGGGCTCCTACGAGCAGTACTTC.

This clone has just one count. The DNA for the CDR3 is TGCGCCAGCAGCCAAGGGACAGGGTCTGAAAAACTGTTTTTT. This encodes CASSQGTGSEKLFF. The chain joins TRBV4-1 to TRBJ1-4; 8 bases align to TRBD1. CDR3 length: 14 residues. With V trimmed by 1 base and J by 7 bases, 2 bases remained unmatched. Germline loops: CDR1 MGHRA, CDR2 YSYEKL.

The V call is TRBV9, the J call TRBJ2-5; D perhaps matches TRBD1 (5 bases). V dropped 8 bases and J dropped 3 bases, with 17 bases sitting between them. There are 14 residues in the CDR3. Germline V gene data show CDR1 as SGDLS and CDR2 as YYNGEE. Written as DNA, the CDR3 is TGTGCCAGTGGTAGGGCAGGCAGGGAAGAGACCCAGTACTTC. Translating gives CASGRAGREETQYF.

The chain combines TRBV15 with TRBJ2-2; TRBD1 agrees at 7 bases. The trim removed 2 bases at V and 7 bases at J, leaving 4 bases unmatched. Germline CDR1 reads LNHNV; CDR2 reads YYDKDF (reference sequence). The CDR3 has 14 amino acids. The CDR3 loop is CATSRSRTGGELFF. Written as DNA, the CDR3 is TGTGCCACCAGCAGATCGCGGACAGGCGGGGAGCTGTTTTTT. Filled out from reference TRBV15 and TRBJ2-2, the complete variable domain reads DAMVIQNPRYQVTQFGKPVTLSCSQTLNHNVMYWYQQKSSQAPKLLFHYYDKDFNNEADTPDNFQSRRPNTSFCFLDIRSPGLGDTAMYLCATSRSRTGGELFFGEGSRLTVL.

The chain has TRBV7-6 and TRBJ2-2, with unresolved D. The CDR3 has 14 residues. Trimming stripped 5 bases from V and 3 bases from J, with 10 bases between. CDR1 and CDR2 (germline): SGHVS, FNYEAQ. CDR3 sequence: CASSLYSYTGELFF. The CDR3 DNA reads TGTGCCAGCAGCCTCTACTCTTACACCGGGGAGCTGTTTTTT.

The chain carries TRBV25-1 and TRBJ1-1; TRBD1 agrees at 7 bases. Trimming at V came to 7 bases and at J to 12 bases, leaving 8 bases not matched to a gene. In germline, CDR1 is MGHDK, CDR2 SYGVNS. The CDR3 covers 11 residues. CDR3 in amino acids: CASKGAGGTFF. CDR3 DNA sequence: TGTGCCAGCAAGGGAGCAGGGGGTACTTTCTTT.

The chain has TRBV12-5 and TRBJ1-4; no firm D call. Germline CDR1 LGHNT, CDR2 FRNRAP. This CDR3 spans 11 amino acids. V was shortened by 6 bases and J by 16 bases, with 15 bases between the two germline ends. This chain's CDR3 is CASGTRGPGFF. The CDR3 DNA reads TGTGCTAGTGGAACCCGAGGCCCGGGGTTTTTT. The entire variable domain, with the rest obtained from reference TRBV12-5 and TRBJ1-4, is as follows: DARVTQTPRHKVTEMGQEVTMRCQPILGHNTVFWYRQTMMQGLELLAYFRNRAPLDDSGMPKDRFSAEMPDATLATLKIQPSEPRDSAVYFCASGTRGPGFFGSGTQLSVL.

The chain recombines TRBV12-3 or TRBV12-4 with TRBJ2-7; TRBD2 matches 7 bases. J lost 6 bases, V lost 8 bases, and 1 base had no gene match. The CDR3 contains 10 residues. The chain's CDR3 is CASGGGEQYF. The DNA of the CDR3 is TGTGCCAGCGGGGGGGGCGAGCAGTACTTC.

The chain joins TRBV27 to TRBJ1-1; D is possibly TRBD1 (5 bases). Germline V gene lookup returns CDR1 MNHEY and CDR2 SMNVEV (reference sequence). V lost 1 base and J 4 bases, leaving 10 bases between the germline ends. The CDR3 spans 14 residues. The CDR3 reads CASSLFVGGTEAFF. Here the CDR3 DNA reads TGTGCCAGCAGTTTATTTGTGGGGGGCACTGAAGCTTTCTTT.

The chain is built from TRBV7-9 and TRBJ2-5; no clear D gene. CDR3 size: 15 residues. From germline, CDR1 is SEHNR and CDR2 FQNEAQ (reference sequence). The germline V and J ends were trimmed by 6 bases and 1 base, with 15 bases remaining between them. The CDR3 reads CASRLRSGAQETQYF. The CDR3 DNA reads as TGTGCCAGCAGGCTAAGATCGGGTGCCCAAGAGACCCAGTACTTC.

The chain links TRBV7-3 to TRBJ2-1, with TRBD2 identical over 7 bases. CDR3 length: 15 amino acids. Looked up from germline, CDR1 is SGHTA and CDR2 is FQGTGA. The J segment lost 4 bases and the V segment lost 2 bases, leaving 5 bases of the junction unmatched. The CDR3 DNA follows: TGTGCCAGCAGCTTATCCAGCGGGGAGTACAATGAGCAGTTCTTC. Its translation: CASSLSSGEYNEQFF.

The chain uses TRBV7-2 and TRBJ1-2; 11 nucleotides align to TRBD1. This CDR3 contains 18 residues. Per the germline V gene, CDR1 is SGHTA and CDR2 is FQGNSA. With 5 bases clipped from V and 8 bases from J, the junction kept 19 bases outside the gene matches. The CDR3 sequence is CASSPVKGTGGLAIGYTF. The CDR3, as DNA: TGTGCCAGCAGCCCAGTCAAAGGGACAGGGGGGCTCGCTATAGGCTACACCTTC. Drawing the rest from reference TRBV7-2 and TRBJ1-2, the complete variable domain is GAGVSQSPSNKVTEKGKDVELRCDPISGHTALYWYRQSLGQGLEFLIYFQGNSAPDKSGLPSDRFSAERTGGSVSTLTIQRTQQEDSAVYLCASSPVKGTGGLAIGYTFGSGTRLTVV.

The chain carries TRBV5-6 and TRBJ2-5; TRBD2 matches 8 bases. Germline loops: CDR1 SGHDT, CDR2 YYEEEE. V lost 4 bases, J lost 4 bases, and 6 bases stayed unmatched. The CDR3 covers 14 residues. The CDR3 spells CASSHGGAGETQYF. For the CDR3, the DNA is TGTGCCAGCAGCCACGGGGGGGCCGGAGAGACCCAGTACTTC.

The chain joins TRBV7-2 to TRBJ1-5, with D perhaps TRBD1 (5 bases). CDR3 size: 15 residues. Germline CDR1 is SGHTA and CDR2 is FQGNSA. V lost 5 bases and J 2 bases, leaving 13 bases between the germline ends. CDR3 coding DNA: TGTGCCAGCAGCATCTTCGAGACAGGCAATCAGCCCCAGCATTTT. It is translated as CASSIFETGNQPQHF.

This sequence joins TRBV27 and TRBJ2-7; 9 bases agree with TRBD1. V was clipped by 4 bases and J by 3 bases; unmatched bases: 13. The CDR3 has 17 amino acids. CDR1 is MNHEY and CDR2 is SMNVEV in the germline V gene (reference sequence). The CDR3 nucleotides read TGTGCCAGCAGTTCCGGACAGGGGATCCGGCCCTACTACGAGCAGTACTTC. Translating it yields CASSSGQGIRPYYEQYF.

The V call is TRBV9, the J call TRBJ1-1; no reliable D call. CDR1 and CDR2 from the germline V gene are SGDLS and YYNGEE. The CDR3 consists of 15 residues. Trimming removed 4 bases at V and 0 bases at J, with 13 bases between. The CDR3 protein is CASSTSRGMNTEAFF. CDR3 nucleotides: TGTGCCAGCAGCACGAGTCGGGGAATGAACACTGAAGCTTTCTTT.

V usage is TRBV7-8 and J usage is TRBJ1-5, with D unresolved. Germline V gene lookup returns CDR1 SGHVS and CDR2 FQNEAQ. The CDR3 has 15 residues. Trimming stripped 2 bases from V and 6 bases from J, with 14 bases between. The CDR3 DNA reads TGTGCCAGCAGCTTAATCCCCCCCCCTTTTCAGCCCCAGCATTTT. Amino acids: CASSLIPPPFQPQHF.